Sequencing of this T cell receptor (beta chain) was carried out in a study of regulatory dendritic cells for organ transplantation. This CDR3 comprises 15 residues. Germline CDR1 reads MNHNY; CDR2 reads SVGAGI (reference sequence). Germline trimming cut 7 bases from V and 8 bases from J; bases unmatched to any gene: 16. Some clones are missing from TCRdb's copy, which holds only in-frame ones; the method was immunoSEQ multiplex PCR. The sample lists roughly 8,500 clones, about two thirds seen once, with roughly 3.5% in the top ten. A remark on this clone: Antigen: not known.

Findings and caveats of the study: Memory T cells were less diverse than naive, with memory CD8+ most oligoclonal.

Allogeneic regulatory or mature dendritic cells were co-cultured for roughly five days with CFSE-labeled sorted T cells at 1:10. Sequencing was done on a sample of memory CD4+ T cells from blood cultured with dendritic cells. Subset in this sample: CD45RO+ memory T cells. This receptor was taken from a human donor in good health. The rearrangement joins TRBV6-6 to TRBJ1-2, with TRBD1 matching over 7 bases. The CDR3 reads CASTLARDRRGGYTF. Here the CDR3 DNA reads TGTGCCAGCACCCTCGCCCGGGACAGAAGGGGAGGCTACACCTTC.